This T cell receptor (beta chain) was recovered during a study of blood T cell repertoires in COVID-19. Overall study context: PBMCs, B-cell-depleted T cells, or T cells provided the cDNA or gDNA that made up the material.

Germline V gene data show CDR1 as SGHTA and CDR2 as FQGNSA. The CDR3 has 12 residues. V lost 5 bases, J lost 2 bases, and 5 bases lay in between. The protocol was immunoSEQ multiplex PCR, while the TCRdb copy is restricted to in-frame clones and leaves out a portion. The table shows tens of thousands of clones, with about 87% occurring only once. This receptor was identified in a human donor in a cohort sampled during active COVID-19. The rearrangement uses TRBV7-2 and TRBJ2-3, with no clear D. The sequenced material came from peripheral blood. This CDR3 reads CASSLYTDTQYF. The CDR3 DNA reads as TGTGCCAGCAGCCTCTACACAGATACGCAGTATTTT. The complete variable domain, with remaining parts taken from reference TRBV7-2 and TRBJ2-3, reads GAGVSQSPSNKVTEKGKDVELRCDPISGHTALYWYRQSLGQGLEFLIYFQGNSAPDKSGLPSDRFSAERTGGSVSTLTIQRTQQEDSAVYLCASSLYTDTQYFGPGTRLTVL.